This T cell receptor beta chain was obtained from a study of shared clonotypes between healthy human individuals. Study background: Each donor contributed plates that comprised three CD4 naive, three CD4 memory, two CD8 naive and one CD8 memory.

Profiling relied on immunoSEQ multiplex PCR, and the TCRdb table lists in-frame clones only, not all of them. This sample yields about 320,000 clones, of which around 86% are seen a single time; roughly 15% belongs to the top ten. The CDR3 is 16 residues long. Germline CDR1 is SGHAT and CDR2 is FQNNGV. The germline V and J ends were trimmed by 2 bases and 3 bases, with 17 bases remaining between them. The origin of this receptor is a man aged 18 to 29 in good health. The chain is built from TRBV11-2 and TRBJ2-7; perhaps TRBD1 as D (6 bases). The sample was memory CD8+ T cells sorted from blood. Documented subset: CD45RO+ cells pooled with CCR7-negative TemRA cells. CDR3 in amino acids: CASSLRTGYGFYEQYF. The DNA for the CDR3 is TGTGCCAGCAGCTTAAGAACAGGGTATGGGTTCTACGAGCAGTACTTC.